This T cell receptor (beta chain) was identified during a study of identical twins. This CDR3 comprises 14 residues. Each CDR3 protein gets one entry after TCRdb re-called the 5' RACE reads with MiXCR. Here the sample spans 1.5 million to 2 million distinct CDR3 sequences, about 30% being singletons. The specimen was cord blood. The chain carries TRBV21-1 and TRBJ1-2. TRBV21-1 is shown as a pseudogene. The receptor comes from a newborn girl in good health. For the CDR3, the DNA is TGTGCCAGCAGCAAAGCCGATGCCGACTATGGCTACACCTTC. The encoded protein is CASSKADADYGYTF.